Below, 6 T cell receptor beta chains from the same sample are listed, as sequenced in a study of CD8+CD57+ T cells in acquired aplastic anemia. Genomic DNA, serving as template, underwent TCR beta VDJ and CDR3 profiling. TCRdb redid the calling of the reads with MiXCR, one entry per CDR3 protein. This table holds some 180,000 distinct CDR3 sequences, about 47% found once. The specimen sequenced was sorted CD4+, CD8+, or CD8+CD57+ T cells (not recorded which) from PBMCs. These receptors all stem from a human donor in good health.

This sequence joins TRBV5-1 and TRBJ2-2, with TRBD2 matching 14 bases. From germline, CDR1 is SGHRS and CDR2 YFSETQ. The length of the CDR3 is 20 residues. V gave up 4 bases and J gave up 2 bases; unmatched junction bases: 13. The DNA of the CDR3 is TGCGCCAGCAGCCCTTGGACTAGCGGGAGGCGGGCTATTAACACCGGGGAGCTGTTTTTT. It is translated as CASSPWTSGRRAINTGELFF.

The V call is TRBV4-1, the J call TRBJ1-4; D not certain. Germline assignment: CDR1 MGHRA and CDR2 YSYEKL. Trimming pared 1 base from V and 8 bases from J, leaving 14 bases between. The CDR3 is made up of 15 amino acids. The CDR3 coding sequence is TGCGCCAGCAGCCAAGCGGACCGGGATCGGGAAAAACTGTTTTTT. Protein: CASSQADRDREKLFF.

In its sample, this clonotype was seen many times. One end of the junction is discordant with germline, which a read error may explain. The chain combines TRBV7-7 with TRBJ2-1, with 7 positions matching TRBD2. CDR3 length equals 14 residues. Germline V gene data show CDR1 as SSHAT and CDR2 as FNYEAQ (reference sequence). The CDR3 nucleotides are TGTGCTAGCAGCTTACGGGGTTGGGGAGGGGAGCAGTTCTTC. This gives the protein CASSLRGWGGEQFF.

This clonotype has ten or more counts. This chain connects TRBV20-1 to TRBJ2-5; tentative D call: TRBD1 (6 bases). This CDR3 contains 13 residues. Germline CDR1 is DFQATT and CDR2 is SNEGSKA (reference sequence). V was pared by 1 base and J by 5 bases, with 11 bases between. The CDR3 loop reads CSARGDTDETQYF. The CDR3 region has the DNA TGCAGTGCTAGAGGGGACACGGACGAGACCCAGTACTTC.

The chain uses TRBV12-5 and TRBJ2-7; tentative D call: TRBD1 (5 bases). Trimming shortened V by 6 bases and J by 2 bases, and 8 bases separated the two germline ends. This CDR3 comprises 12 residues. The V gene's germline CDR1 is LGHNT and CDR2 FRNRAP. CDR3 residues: CASGDTAYEQYF. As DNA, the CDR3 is TGTGCTAGTGGGGACACCGCCTACGAGCAGTACTTC.

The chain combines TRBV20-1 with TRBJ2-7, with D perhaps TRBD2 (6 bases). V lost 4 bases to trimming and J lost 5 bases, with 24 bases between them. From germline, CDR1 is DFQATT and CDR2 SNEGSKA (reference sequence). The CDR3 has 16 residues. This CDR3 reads CSATYRLGLASNEQYF. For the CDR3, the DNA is TGCAGTGCTACTTATCGTTTAGGGCTAGCGAGCAACGAGCAGTACTTC.